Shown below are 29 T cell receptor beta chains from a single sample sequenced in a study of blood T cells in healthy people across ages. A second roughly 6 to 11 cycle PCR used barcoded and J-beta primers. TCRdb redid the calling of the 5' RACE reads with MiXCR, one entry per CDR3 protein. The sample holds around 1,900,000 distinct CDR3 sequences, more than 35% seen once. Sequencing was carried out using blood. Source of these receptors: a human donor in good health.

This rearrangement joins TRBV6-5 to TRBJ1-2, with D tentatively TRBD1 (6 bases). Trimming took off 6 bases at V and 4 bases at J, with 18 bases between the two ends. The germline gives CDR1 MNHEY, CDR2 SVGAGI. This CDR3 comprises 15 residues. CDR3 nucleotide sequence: TGTGCCAGCAGCCCCACAATGGACAGTATCTATGGCTACACCTTC. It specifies CASSPTMDSIYGYTF.

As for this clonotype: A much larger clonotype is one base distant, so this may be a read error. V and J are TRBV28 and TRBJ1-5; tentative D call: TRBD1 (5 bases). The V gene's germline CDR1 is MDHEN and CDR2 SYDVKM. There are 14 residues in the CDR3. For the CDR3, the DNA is TGTACCAGCAGTTTCAGGGCTGACGATCAGCCCCAGCATTTT. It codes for CTSSFRADDQPQHF.

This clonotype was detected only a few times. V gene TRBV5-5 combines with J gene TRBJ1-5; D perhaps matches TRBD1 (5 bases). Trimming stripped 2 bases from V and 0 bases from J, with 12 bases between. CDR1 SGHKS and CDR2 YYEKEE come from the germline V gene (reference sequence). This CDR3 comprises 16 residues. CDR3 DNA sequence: TGTGCCAGCAGCTTACGGGGGGACTATAGCAATCAGCCCCAGCATTTT. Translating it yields CASSLRGDYSNQPQHF.

CDR3 in amino acids: CSATQDRSYGYTF. The CDR3 DNA reads TGCAGTGCTACCCAAGACAGGAGCTATGGCTACACCTTC. The chain has TRBV20-1 and TRBJ1-2; the D gene is possibly TRBD1 (6 bases). There are 13 residues in the CDR3. Germline V gives CDR1 DFQATT, CDR2 SNEGSKA (reference sequence). V gave up 4 bases and J gave up 4 bases, with 13 bases separating them.

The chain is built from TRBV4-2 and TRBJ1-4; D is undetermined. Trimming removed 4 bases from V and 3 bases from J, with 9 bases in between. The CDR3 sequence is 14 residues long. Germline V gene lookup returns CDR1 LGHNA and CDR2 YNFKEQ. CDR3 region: CASSRGSSNEKLFF. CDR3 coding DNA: TGTGCCAGCAGCCGCGGGAGTTCTAATGAAAAACTGTTTTTT.

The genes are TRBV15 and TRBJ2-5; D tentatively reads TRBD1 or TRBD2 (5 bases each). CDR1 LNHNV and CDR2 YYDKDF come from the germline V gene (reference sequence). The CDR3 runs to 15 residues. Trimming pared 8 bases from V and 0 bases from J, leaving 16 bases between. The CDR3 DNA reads TGTGCCACCGGGGGTCCAGGGCTAGACCAAGAGACCCAGTACTTC. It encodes CATGGPGLDQETQYF.

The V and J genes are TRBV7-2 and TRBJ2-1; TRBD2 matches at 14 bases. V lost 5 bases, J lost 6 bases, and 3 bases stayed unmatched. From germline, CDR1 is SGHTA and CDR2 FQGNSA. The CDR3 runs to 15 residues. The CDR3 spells CASSATSGGANEQFF. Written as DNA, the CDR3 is TGTGCCAGCAGCGCGACTAGCGGGGGGGCCAATGAGCAGTTCTTC.

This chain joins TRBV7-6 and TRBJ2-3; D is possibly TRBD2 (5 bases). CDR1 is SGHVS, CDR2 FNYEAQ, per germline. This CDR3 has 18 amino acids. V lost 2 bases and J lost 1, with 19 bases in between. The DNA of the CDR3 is TGTGCCAGCAGCTTATTGGTAACGTGGGCGGGCCGCACAGATACGCAGTATTTT. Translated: CASSLLVTWAGRTDTQYF.

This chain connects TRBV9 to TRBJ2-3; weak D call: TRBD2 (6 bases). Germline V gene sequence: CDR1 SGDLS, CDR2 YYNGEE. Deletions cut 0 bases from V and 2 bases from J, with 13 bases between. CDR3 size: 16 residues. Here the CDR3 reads CASSVGAGLFTDTQYF. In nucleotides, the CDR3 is TGTGCCAGCAGCGTAGGGGCGGGACTCTTCACAGATACGCAGTATTTT.

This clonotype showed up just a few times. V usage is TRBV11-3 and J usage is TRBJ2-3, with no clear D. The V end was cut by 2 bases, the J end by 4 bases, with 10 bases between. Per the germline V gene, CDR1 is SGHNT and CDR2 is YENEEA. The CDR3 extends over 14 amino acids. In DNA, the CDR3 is TGTGCCAGCAGCTTATTCCAGGCTCCAGATACGCAGTATTTT. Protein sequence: CASSLFQAPDTQYF.

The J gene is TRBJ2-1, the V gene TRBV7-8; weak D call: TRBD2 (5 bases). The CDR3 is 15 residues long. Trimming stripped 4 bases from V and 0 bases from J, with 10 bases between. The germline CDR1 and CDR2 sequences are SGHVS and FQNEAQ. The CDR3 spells CASSSGLISYNEQFF. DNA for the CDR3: TGTGCCAGCAGCTCCGGACTGATCTCCTACAATGAGCAGTTCTTC.

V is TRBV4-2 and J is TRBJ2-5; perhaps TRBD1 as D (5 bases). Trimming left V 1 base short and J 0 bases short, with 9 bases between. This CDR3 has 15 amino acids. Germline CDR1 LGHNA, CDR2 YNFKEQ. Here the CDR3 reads CASSQGAQDQETQYF. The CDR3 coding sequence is TGTGCCAGCAGCCAAGGTGCACAGGACCAAGAGACCCAGTACTTC.

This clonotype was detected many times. The CDR3 loop is CASSQGTDSNQPQHF. Here the CDR3 DNA reads TGTGCCAGCAGCCAGGGGACGGATAGCAATCAGCCCCAGCATTTT. The rearrangement links TRBV4-2 to TRBJ1-5, with a tentative D call TRBD1 (5 bases). V shed 3 bases and J shed 0 bases, with 9 bases lying between them. CDR1 is LGHNA, CDR2 YNFKEQ, per germline. This CDR3 is built from 15 residues.

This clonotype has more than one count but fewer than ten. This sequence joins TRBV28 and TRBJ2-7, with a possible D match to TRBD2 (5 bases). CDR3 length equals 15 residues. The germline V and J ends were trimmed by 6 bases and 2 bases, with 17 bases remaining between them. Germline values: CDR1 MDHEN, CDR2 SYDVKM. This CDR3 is CASSFGMVRTYEQYF. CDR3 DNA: TGTGCCAGCAGCTTCGGGATGGTTAGGACCTACGAGCAGTACTTC. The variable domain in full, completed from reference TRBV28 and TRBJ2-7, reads DVKVTQSSRYLVKRTGEKVFLECVQDMDHENMFWYRQDPGLGLRLIYFSYDVKMKEKGDIPEGYSVSREKKERFSLILESASTNQTSMYLCASSFGMVRTYEQYFGPGTRLTVT.

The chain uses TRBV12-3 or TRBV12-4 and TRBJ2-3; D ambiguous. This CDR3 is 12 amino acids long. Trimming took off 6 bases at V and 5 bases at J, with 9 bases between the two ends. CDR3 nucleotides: TGTGCCAGCAGCTCCGAGCTAGATACGCAGTATTTT. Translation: CASSSELDTQYF.

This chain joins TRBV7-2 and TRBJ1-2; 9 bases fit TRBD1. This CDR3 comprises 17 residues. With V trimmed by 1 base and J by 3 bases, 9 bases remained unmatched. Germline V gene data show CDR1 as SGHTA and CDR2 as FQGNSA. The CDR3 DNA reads TGTGCCAGCAGCTTAGGGGGACCGACAGGGGGAGACTATGGCTACACCTTC. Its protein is CASSLGGPTGGDYGYTF.

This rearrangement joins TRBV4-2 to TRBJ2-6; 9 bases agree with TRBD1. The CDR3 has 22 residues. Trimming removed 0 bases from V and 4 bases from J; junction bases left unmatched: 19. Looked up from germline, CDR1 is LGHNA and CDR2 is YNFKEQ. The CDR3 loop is CASSQDLKGTGKRSTGANVLTF. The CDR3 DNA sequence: TGTGCCAGCAGCCAAGACCTGAAAGGGACAGGGAAGCGCTCTACCGGGGCCAACGTCCTGACTTTC.

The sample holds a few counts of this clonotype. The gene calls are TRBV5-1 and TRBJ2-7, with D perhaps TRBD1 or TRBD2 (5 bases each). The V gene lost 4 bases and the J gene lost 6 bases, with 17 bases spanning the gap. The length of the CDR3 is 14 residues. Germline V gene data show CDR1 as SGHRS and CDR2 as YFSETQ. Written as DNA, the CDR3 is TGCGCCAGCAGCCCCCGGGACGGAGGCGGCGAGCAGTACTTC. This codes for CASSPRDGGGEQYF.

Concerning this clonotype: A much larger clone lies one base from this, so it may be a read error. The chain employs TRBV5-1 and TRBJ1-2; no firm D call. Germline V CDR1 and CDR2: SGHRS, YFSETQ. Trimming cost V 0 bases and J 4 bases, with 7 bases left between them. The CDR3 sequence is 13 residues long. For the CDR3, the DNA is TGCGCCAGCAGCTTGGATCAGCGCTATGGCTACACCTTC. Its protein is CASSLDQRYGYTF.

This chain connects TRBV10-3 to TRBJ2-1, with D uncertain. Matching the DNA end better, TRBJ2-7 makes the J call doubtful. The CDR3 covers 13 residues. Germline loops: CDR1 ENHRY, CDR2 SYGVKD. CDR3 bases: TGTGCCATCAGGGGCCTGGATCGTCACGAGCAGTACTTC. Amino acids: CAIRGLDRHEQYF.

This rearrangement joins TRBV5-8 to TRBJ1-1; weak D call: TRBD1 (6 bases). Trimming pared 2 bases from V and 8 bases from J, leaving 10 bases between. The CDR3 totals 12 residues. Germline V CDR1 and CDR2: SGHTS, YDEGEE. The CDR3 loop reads CASSFSDREAFF. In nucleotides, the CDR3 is TGTGCCAGCAGCTTTAGCGACAGGGAAGCTTTCTTT. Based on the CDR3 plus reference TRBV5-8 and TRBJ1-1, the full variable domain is EAGVTQSPTHLIKTRGQQATLRCSPISGHTSVYWYQQALGLGLQFLLWYDEGEERNRGNFPPRFSGRQFPNYSSELNVNALELEDSALYLCASSFSDREAFFGQGTRLTVV.

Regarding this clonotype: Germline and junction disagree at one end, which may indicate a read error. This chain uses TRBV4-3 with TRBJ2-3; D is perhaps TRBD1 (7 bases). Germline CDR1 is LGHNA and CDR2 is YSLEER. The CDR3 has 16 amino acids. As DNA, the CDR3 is TGCGCCAGCAGCCGCGACAGGGAGGTTACCACAGATATGCAGTATTTT. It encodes CASSRDREVTTDMQYF.

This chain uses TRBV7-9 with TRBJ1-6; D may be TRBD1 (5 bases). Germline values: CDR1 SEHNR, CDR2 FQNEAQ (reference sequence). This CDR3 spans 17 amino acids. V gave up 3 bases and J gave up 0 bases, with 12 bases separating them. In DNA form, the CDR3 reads TGTGCCAGCAGCTTTGGAGGGGCGAGCTCCTATAATTCACCCCTCCACTTT. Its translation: CASSFGGASSYNSPLHF.

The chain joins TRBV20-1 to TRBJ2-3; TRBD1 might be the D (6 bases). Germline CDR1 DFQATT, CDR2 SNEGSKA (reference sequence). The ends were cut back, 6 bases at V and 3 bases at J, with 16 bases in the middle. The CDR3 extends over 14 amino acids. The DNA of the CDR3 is TGCAGTGCCGAAGATGGGGGCCCGACAGATACGCAGTATTTT. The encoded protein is CSAEDGGPTDTQYF.

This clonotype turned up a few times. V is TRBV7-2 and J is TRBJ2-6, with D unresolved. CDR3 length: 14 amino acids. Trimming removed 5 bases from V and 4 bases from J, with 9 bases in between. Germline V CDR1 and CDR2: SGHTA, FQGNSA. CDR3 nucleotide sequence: TGTGCCAGCAGCCGTATCTTCGGGGCCAACGTCCTGACTTTC. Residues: CASSRIFGANVLTF.

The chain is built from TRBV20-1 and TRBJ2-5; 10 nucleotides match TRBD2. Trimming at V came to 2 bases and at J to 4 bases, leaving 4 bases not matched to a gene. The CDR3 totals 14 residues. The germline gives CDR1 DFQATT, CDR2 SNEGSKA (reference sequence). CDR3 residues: CSARLAGDLETQYF. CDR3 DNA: TGCAGTGCTAGACTAGCGGGGGACCTAGAGACCCAGTACTTC.

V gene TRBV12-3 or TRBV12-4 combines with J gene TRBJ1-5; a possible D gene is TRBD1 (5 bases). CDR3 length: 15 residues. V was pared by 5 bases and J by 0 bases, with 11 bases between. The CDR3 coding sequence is TGTGCCAGCAGTATACAGGCTTATAGCAATCAGCCCCAGCATTTT. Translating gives CASSIQAYSNQPQHF.

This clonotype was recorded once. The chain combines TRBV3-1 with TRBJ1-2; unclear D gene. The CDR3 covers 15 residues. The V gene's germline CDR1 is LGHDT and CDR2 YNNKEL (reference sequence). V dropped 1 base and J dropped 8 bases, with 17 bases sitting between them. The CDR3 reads CASSQAVWAAEGYTF. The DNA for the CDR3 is TGTGCCAGCAGCCAAGCAGTCTGGGCAGCGGAAGGCTACACCTTC.

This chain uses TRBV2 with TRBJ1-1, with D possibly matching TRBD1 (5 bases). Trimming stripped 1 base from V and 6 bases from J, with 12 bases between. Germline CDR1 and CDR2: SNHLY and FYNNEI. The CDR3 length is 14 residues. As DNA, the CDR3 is TGTGCCAGCAGTGAAGAGTTTCAGGGCTCTGAAGCTTTCTTT. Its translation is CASSEEFQGSEAFF.